These 20 T cell receptor beta chains originate from one sample sequenced in a study of HIV-infected patients and healthy controls. Roughly three months, about 14 weeks, into antiretroviral therapy, follow-up blood was collected. No cell fractionation was done, so the repertoire covers all unsorted peripheral blood T cells. cDNA was made from about 480 ng RNA using alpha and beta constant primers. Each of the alpha and beta chains got its own library through chain-specific third strand synthesis with indices. TCRdb itself ran the 5' RACE reads through MiXCR, one entry per CDR3 protein. This repertoire shows about 15,000 distinct CDR3 sequences, around 12% found once; its top ten account for roughly 40%. Sequencing was performed on blood, taken during antiretroviral therapy. Receptors originate from an adult with HIV infection. The donor label of this sample is uncertain.

This clonotype occurred many times. The J gene is TRBJ2-5, the V gene TRBV7-9; TRBD2 matches 10 bases. Trimming at V came to 2 bases and at J to 4 bases, leaving 4 bases not matched to a gene. The length of the CDR3 is 15 residues. Germline CDR1 reads SEHNR; CDR2 reads FQNEAQ (reference sequence). As DNA, the CDR3 is TGTGCCAGCAGCTTAACTAGCGGGGTTGGAGAGACCCAGTACTTC. Protein product: CASSLTSGVGETQYF. The whole variable domain, filled in from reference TRBV7-9 and TRBJ2-5, reads DTGVSQNPRHKITKRGQNVTFRCDPISEHNRLYWYRQTLGQGPEFLTYFQNEAQLEKSRLLSDRFSAERPKGSFSTLEIQRTEQGDSAMYLCASSLTSGVGETQYFGPGTRLLVL.

By proportion, this clonotype is medium-sized. The V call is TRBV5-1, the J call TRBJ2-5; the D is unclear. The CDR3 covers 15 residues. The germline V and J ends were trimmed by 2 bases and 2 bases, with 13 bases remaining between them. Germline V gives CDR1 SGHRS, CDR2 YFSETQ. Here the CDR3 DNA reads TGCGCCAGCAGCTTAGGGCAGAATACGCAAGAGACCCAGTACTTC. It yields the protein CASSLGQNTQETQYF.

This clonotype was seen many times. V usage is TRBV1 and J usage is TRBJ1-2; the table's D call TRBD1 went unverified against the DNA. TRBV1 is tagged as a pseudogene. The CDR3 sequence is 14 residues long. The CDR3 DNA sequence: TGCACCAGCGGAAAAGTTGAGGGGGCGGGAGGCTACACCTTC. It encodes CTSGKVEGAGGYTF.

This clonotype was detected ten times or more. The genes are TRBV20-1 and TRBJ1-6, with D possibly TRBD1 on 5 matching bases. The CDR3 spans 16 residues. In germline, CDR1 is DFQATT, CDR2 SNEGSKA (reference sequence). V was cut by 0 bases and J by 9 bases, with 18 bases left in between. CDR3: CSARDRDRGFGSPLHF. The DNA for the CDR3 is TGCAGTGCTAGAGATCGAGACAGAGGTTTCGGTTCACCCCTCCACTTT.

Concerning this clonotype: Possible read error: a much larger clone is one base away. V is TRBV18 and J is TRBJ1-6; 12 positions match TRBD1. With V trimmed by 5 bases and J by 7 bases, 9 bases remained unmatched. CDR1 is KGHSH, CDR2 LQKENI, per germline. The CDR3 length is 17 residues. As DNA, the CDR3 is TGTGCCAGCTCAGCCAACGGGACAGGGGGCGGGAATTCACCCCTCCACTTT. Its protein product is CASSANGTGGGNSPLHF.

This clonotype was recorded many times. The chain has TRBV5-6 and TRBJ1-1; tentative D call: TRBD1 (5 bases). With 0 bases removed from V and 6 bases from J, the gap between germline ends came to 12 bases. The V gene's germline CDR1 is SGHDT and CDR2 YYEEEE. The CDR3 runs 14 residues. CDR3 sequence: CASSLVVQGPEAFF. The CDR3 DNA sequence: TGTGCCAGCAGCTTGGTGGTGCAGGGCCCTGAAGCTTTCTTT.

This clonotype was picked up many times. The chain joins TRBV12-3 or TRBV12-4 to TRBJ2-4; 14 positions match TRBD2. V was clipped by 7 bases and J by 3 bases; unmatched bases: 11. The CDR3 is 18 residues long. The CDR3, as DNA: TGTGCCAGCAACCTGGGACTAGCGGGGGCCGGGGGCAAAAACATTCAGTACTTC. Protein product: CASNLGLAGAGGKNIQYF.

This clonotype has at least ten counts. The CDR3, as DNA: TGTGCCAGCAGTCCGAACACCGTCGAGAAGCAGTACTTC. It codes for CASSPNTVEKQYF. This chain connects TRBV28 to TRBJ2-7; D uncertain. This CDR3 comprises 13 residues. Between the trimmed V and J ends, which lost 5 bases and 8 bases, there was a span of 16 bases. CDR1 and CDR2 from the germline V gene are MDHEN and SYDVKM.

This rearrangement joins TRBV12-3 or TRBV12-4 to TRBJ2-7, with D hard to call. CDR3 length: 16 amino acids. V shed 0 bases and J shed 3 bases, with 15 bases lying between them. CDR3 coding DNA: TGTGCCAGCAGTTTAGCCGCGTCTGGACGGAACTACGAGCAGTACTTC. Translating gives CASSLAASGRNYEQYF.

J is TRBJ2-2 and V is TRBV18, with D tentatively TRBD2 (5 bases). With 1 base removed from V and 0 bases from J, the gap between germline ends came to 9 bases. Germline V gives CDR1 KGHSH, CDR2 LQKENI. There are 16 residues in the CDR3. The CDR3 loop is CASSPQAEPNTGELFF. CDR3 nucleotide sequence: TGTGCCAGCTCACCACAAGCGGAACCGAACACCGGGGAGCTGTTTTTT.

Ten or more counts support this clonotype. The chain employs TRBV30 and TRBJ2-2, with 13 positions matching TRBD2. CDR1 GTSNPN and CDR2 SVGIG come from the germline V gene (reference sequence). CDR3 size: 17 residues. V shed 3 bases and J 5 bases; nucleotides not matched to a gene: 9. CDR3 protein: CAWRGGLAGEVTGELFF. The CDR3 DNA reads TGTGCCTGGAGGGGCGGACTAGCGGGAGAGGTGACCGGGGAGCTGTTTTTT.

V usage is TRBV5-6 and J usage is TRBJ2-3; D might be TRBD2 (5 bases). CDR3 length equals 16 residues. V was trimmed by 3 bases and J by 0 bases, leaving 14 bases between them. Germline V gene sequence: CDR1 SGHDT, CDR2 YYEEEE. The CDR3 here is CASSSRRAQSTDTQYF. In DNA, the CDR3 is TGTGCCAGCAGCTCGCGGCGGGCCCAGAGCACAGATACGCAGTATTTT. Full variable domain (outside the CDR3, taken from reference TRBV5-6 and TRBJ2-3): DAGVTQSPTHLIKTRGQQVTLRCSPKSGHDTVSWYQQALGQGPQFIFQYYEEEERQRGNFPDRFSGHQFPNYSSELNVNALLLGDSALYLCASSSRRAQSTDTQYFGPGTRLTVL.

There are many counts of this clonotype. The rearrangement joins TRBV6-5 to TRBJ1-1; the D gene is possibly TRBD1 (5 bases). Germline-derived CDR1 and CDR2 are MNHEY and SVGAGI. The CDR3 covers 15 residues. The germline V and J ends were trimmed by 0 bases and 6 bases, with 14 bases remaining between them. The CDR3 bases are TGTGCCAGCAGTTACTCGTCGGCAGGGTGGGCTGAAGCTTTCTTT. This translates into CASSYSSAGWAEAFF.

This clonotype was detected ten times or more. This rearrangement joins TRBV7-8 to TRBJ1-2; D gene ambiguous. The CDR3 contains 14 residues. CDR1 is SGHVS and CDR2 is FQNEAQ in the germline V gene. The V and J ends lost 5 bases and 2 bases respectively, with 12 bases between them. The CDR3 protein is CASSRADGNYGYTF. In DNA, the CDR3 is TGTGCCAGCAGCAGAGCCGACGGCAACTATGGCTACACCTTC.

At least ten counts were recorded for this clonotype. V is TRBV12-5 and J is TRBJ2-5, with D perhaps assigned TRBD1 or TRBD2 (5 bases each). There are 16 residues in the CDR3. CDR1 and CDR2 (germline): LGHNT, FRNRAP. Trimming removed 1 base at V and 1 base at J, with 13 bases between. In DNA, the CDR3 is TGTGCTAGTGGTTTGGGTTTAGGGGCGGGCCAAGAGACCCAGTACTTC. The encoded protein is CASGLGLGAGQETQYF.

This clonotype was seen many times. This chain uses TRBV29-1 with TRBJ2-1; no clear D. CDR3 size: 15 residues. Trimming stripped 2 bases from V and 2 bases from J, with 13 bases between. Germline values: CDR1 SQVTM, CDR2 ANQGSEA. CDR3 residues: CSVELGRTTYNEQFF. The DNA for the CDR3 is TGCAGCGTTGAATTGGGCAGGACGACCTACAATGAGCAGTTCTTC.

A remark on this clonotype: A much larger clone differs from this one at a single base, so this may be a read error. No DNA is shown, since the ends of the CDR3 on it are uncertain; the CDR3 is the one TCRdb lists. The V and J genes are TRBV5-4 and TRBJ2-7. CDR1 is SGHNT and CDR2 is YYREEE in the germline V gene (reference sequence). The CDR3 is 14 amino acids long, termini counted. The CDR3: CASSFGRGAYEKYF.

There are a few counts of this clonotype. This sequence joins TRBV6-5 and TRBJ2-1; 8 nucleotides line up with TRBD2. With V trimmed by 2 bases and J by 3 bases, 9 bases remained unmatched. The V gene's germline CDR1 is MNHEY and CDR2 SVGAGI. The CDR3 consists of 17 residues. CDR3 nucleotides: TGTGCCAGCAGTTACCCCCGAACTAGCGGAGGCTACAATGAGCAGTTCTTC. Residues: CASSYPRTSGGYNEQFF.

This clonotype was counted ten times or more. This sequence joins TRBV5-6 and TRBJ1-6; D perhaps matches TRBD1 (6 bases). CDR3 length: 16 amino acids. V was pared by 3 bases and J by 6 bases, with 16 bases between. The germline V gene encodes CDR1 SGHDT and CDR2 YYEEEE. CDR3 sequence: CASSSGPGTSNSPLHF. The CDR3 DNA reads TGTGCCAGCAGCTCGGGCCCGGGGACAAGTAATTCACCCCTCCACTTT.

This clonotype turned up a few times. The rearrangement joins TRBV7-9 to TRBJ1-1; D is unclear. Germline values: CDR1 SEHNR, CDR2 FQNEAQ (reference sequence). V was pared by 11 bases and J by 5 bases, with 15 bases between. The CDR3 is made up of 12 amino acids. The CDR3 sequence: CASDEMGTEAFF. The CDR3, as DNA: TGTGCCTCGGACGAGATGGGAACTGAAGCTTTCTTT.